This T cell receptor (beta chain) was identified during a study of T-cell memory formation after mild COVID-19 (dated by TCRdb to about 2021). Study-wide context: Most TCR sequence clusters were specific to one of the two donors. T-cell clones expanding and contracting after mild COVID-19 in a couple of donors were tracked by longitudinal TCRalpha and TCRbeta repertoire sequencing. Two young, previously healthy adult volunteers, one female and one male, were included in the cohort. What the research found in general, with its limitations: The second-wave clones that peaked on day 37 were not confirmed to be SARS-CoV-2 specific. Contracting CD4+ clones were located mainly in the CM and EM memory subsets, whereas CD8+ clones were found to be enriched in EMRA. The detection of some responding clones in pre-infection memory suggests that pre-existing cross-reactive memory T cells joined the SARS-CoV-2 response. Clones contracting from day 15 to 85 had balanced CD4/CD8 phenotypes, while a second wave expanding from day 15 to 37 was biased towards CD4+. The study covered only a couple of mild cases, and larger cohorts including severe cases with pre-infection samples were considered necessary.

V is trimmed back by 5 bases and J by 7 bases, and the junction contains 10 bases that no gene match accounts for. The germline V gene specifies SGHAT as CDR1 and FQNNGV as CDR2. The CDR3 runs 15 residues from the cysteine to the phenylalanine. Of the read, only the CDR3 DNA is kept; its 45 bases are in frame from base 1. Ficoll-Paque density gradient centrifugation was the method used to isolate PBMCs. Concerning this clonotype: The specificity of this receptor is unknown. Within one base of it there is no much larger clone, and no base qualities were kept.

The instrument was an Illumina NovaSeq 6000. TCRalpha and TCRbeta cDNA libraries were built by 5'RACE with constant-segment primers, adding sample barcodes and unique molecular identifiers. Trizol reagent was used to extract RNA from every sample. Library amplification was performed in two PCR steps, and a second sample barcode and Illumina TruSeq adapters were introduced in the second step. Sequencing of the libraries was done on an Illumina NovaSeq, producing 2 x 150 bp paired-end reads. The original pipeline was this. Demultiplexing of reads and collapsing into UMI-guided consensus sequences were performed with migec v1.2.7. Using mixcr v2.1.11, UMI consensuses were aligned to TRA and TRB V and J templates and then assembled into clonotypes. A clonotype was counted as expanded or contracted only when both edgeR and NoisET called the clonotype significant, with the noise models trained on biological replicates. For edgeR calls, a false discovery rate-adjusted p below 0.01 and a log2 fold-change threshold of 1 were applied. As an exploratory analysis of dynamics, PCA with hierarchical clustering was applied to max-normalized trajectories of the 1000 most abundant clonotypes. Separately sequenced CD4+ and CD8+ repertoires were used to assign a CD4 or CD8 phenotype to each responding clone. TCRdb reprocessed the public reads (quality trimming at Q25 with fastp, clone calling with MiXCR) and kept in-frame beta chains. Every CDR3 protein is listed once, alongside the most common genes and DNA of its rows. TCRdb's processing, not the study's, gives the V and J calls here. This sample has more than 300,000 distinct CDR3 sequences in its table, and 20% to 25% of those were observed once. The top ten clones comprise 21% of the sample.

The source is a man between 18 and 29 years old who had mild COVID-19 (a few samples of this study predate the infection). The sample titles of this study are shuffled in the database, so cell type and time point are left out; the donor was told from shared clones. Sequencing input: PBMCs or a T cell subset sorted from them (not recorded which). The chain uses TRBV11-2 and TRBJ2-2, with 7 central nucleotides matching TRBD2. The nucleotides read TGTGCCAGCAGCCCGCCTGGCGGGGGTAACGGGGAGCTGTTTTTT. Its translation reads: CASSPPGGGNGELFF.